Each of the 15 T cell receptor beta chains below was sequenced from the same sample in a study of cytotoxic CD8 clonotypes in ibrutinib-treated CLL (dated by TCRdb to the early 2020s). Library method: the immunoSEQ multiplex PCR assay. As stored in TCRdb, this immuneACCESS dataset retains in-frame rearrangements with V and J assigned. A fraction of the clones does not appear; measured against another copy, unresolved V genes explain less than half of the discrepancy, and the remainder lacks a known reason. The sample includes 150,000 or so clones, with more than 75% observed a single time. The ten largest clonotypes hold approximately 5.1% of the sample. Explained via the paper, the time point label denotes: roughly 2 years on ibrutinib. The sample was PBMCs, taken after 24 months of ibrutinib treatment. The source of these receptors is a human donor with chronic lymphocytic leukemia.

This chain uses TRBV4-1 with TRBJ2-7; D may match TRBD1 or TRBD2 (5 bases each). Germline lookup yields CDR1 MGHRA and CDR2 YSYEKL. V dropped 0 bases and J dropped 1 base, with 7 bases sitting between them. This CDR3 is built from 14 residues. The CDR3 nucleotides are TGCGCCAGCAGCCAAGATTGGGGGTCCTACGAGCAGTACTTC. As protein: CASSQDWGSYEQYF.

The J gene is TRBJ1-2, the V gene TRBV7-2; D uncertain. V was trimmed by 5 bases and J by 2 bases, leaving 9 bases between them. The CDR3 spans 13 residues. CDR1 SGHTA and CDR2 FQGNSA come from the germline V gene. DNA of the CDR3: TGTGCCAGCAGCCCCGACGGGAACTATGGCTACACCTTC. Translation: CASSPDGNYGYTF.

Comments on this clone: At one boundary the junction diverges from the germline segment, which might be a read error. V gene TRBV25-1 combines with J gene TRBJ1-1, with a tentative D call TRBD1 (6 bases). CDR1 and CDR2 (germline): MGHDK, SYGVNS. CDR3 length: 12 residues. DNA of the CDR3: TGTGCCAGCAGTGACTGGGCAGGGGCAGCGATCTTT. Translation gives CASSDWAGAAIF.

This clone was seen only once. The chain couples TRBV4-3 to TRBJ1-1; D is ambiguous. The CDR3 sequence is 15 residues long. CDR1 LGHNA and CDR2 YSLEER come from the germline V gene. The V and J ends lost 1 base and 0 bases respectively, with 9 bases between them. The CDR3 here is CASSQVYSLNTEAFF. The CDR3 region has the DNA TGCGCCAGCAGCCAAGTGTACAGCCTGAACACTGAAGCTTTCTTT.

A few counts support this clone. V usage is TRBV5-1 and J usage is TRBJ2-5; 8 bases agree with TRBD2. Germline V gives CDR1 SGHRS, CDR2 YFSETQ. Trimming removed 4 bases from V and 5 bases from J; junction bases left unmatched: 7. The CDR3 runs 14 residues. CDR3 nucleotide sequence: TGCGCCAGCAGCCGGGCGGGGGGTTTGGAGACCCAGTACTTC. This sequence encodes CASSRAGGLETQYF.

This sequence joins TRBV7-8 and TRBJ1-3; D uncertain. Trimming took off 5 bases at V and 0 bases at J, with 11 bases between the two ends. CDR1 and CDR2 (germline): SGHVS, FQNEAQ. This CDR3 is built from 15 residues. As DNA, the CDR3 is TGTGCCAGCAGCGCCCGACGGTTCTCTGGAAACACCATATATTTT. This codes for CASSARRFSGNTIYF.

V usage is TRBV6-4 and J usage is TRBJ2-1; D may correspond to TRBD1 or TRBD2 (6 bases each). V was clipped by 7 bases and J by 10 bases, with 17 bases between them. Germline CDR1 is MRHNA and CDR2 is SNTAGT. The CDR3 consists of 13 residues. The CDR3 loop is CASTTTPGGEQFF. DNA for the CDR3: TGTGCCAGCACCACGACTCCCGGGGGCGAGCAGTTCTTC.

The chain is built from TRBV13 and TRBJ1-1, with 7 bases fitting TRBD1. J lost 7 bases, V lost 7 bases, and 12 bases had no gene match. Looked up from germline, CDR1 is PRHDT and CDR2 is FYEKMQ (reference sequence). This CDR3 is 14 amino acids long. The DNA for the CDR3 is TGTGCCAGCACCCCAGGACAGGCTGAGAATGAAGCTTTCTTT. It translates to CASTPGQAENEAFF.

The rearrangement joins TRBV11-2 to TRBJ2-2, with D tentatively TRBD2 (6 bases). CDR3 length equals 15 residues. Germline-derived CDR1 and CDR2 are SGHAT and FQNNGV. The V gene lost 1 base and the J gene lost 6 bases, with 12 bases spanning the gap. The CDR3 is CASSLGGGVPGELFF. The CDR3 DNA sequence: TGTGCCAGCAGCTTAGGCGGCGGGGTGCCCGGGGAGCTGTTTTTT.

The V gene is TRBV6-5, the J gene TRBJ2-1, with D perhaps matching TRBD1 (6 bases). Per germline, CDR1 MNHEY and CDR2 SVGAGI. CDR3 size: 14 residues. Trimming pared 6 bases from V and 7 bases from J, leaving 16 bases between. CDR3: CASSDRDTQNEQFF. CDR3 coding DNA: TGTGCCAGCAGCGACCGGGACACCCAAAATGAGCAGTTCTTC.

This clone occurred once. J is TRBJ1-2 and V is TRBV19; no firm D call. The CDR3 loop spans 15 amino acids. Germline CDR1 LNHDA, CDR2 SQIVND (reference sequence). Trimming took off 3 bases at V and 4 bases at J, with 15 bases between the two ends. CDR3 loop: CASSIRPEKTYGYTF. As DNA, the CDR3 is TGTGCCAGTAGTATTCGGCCCGAGAAGACCTATGGCTACACCTTC.

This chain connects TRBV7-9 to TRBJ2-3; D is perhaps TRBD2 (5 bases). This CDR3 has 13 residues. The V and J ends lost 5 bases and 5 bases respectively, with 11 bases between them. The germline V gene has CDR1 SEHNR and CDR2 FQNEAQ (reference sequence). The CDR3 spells CASSPPAGDTQYF. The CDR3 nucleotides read TGTGCCAGCAGCCCCCCCGCGGGAGATACGCAGTATTTT.

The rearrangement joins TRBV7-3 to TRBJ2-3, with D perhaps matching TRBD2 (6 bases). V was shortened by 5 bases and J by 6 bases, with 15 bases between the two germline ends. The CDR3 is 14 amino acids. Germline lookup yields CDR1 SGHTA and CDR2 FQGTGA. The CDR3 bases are TGTGCCAGCAGCACGGGACTCCCTGGGGATACGCAGTATTTT. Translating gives CASSTGLPGDTQYF.

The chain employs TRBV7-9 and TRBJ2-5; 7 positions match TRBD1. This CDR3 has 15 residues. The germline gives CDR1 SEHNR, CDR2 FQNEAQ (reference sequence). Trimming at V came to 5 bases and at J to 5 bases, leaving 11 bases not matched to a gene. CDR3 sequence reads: CASSPPRQGRETQYF. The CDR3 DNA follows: TGTGCCAGCAGCCCCCCTCGACAGGGACGGGAGACCCAGTACTTC.

The CDR3, as DNA: TGTGCCAGCAGTTTAGGGACAGGGAGTGGAAACACCATATATTTT. The encoded protein is CASSLGTGSGNTIYF. The chain carries TRBV28 and TRBJ1-3; 9 nucleotides match TRBD1. Trimming removed 2 bases from V and 3 bases from J; junction bases left unmatched: 2. From germline, CDR1 is MDHEN and CDR2 SYDVKM. The CDR3 runs to 15 residues.